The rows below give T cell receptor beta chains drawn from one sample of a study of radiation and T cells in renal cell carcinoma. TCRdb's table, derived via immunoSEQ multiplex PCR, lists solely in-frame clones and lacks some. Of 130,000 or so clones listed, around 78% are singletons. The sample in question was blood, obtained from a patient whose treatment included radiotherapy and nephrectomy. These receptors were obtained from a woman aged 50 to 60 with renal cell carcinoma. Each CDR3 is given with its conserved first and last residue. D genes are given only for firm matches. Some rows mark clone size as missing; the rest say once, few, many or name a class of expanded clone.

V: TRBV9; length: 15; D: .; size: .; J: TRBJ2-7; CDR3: CASSVEVTSVHEQYF; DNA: TGTGCCAGCAGCGTAGAGGTGACCAGTGTCCACGAGCAGTACTTC
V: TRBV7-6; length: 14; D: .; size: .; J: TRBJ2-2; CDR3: CASSFKAGTGELFF; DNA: TGTGCCAGCAGCTTCAAAGCAGGGACCGGGGAGCTGTTTTTT
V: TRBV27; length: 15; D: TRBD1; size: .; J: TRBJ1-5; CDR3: CASSLGQGVLQPQHF; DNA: TGTGCCAGCAGTTTAGGCCAGGGGGTGCTTCAGCCCCAGCATTTT
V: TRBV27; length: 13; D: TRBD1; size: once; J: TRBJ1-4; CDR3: CATRQGTNEKLFF; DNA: TGTGCCACTAGACAGGGAACTAATGAAAAACTGTTTTTT
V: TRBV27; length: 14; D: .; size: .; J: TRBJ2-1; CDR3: CASSIRDEYNEQFF; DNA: TGTGCCAGCAGTATACGGGACGAGTACAATGAGCAGTTCTTC
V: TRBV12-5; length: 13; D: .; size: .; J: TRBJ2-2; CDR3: CASGLSRGGELFF; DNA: TGTGCTAGTGGCCTGTCAAGGGGCGGGGAGCTGTTTTTT
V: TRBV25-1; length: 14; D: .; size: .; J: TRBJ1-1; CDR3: CASSESGGRVEAFF; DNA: TGTGCCAGCAGTGAATCTGGGGGGCGTGTTGAAGCTTTCTTT
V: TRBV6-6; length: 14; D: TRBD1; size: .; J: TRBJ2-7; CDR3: CASSYRGQGYEQYF; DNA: TGTGCCAGCAGTTACAGGGGACAGGGGTACGAGCAGTACTTC
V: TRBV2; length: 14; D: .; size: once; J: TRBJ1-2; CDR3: CASSELRGRNGYTF; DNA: TGTGCCAGCAGTGAGCTTAGGGGAAGAAACGGCTACACCTTC
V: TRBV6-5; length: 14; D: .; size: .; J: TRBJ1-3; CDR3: CASIDGYSGNTIYF; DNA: TGTGCCAGCATTGACGGCTACTCTGGAAACACCATATATTTT
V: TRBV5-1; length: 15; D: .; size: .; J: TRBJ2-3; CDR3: CASSLASRGTDTQYF; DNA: TGCGCCAGCAGCTTGGCCAGCAGGGGCACAGATACGCAGTATTTT
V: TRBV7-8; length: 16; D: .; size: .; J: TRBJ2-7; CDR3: CASSLKSMASAYEQYF; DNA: TGTGCCAGCAGCTTAAAGTCGATGGCCTCCGCCTACGAGCAGTACTTC
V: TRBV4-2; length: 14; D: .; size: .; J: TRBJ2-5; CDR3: CASSSNPSQETQYF; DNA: TGTGCCAGCAGCTCCAACCCTTCCCAAGAGACCCAGTACTTC
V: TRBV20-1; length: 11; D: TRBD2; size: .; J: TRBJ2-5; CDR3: CSARDGRGQYF; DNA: TGCAGTGCTAGAGATGGGAGGGGCCAGTACTTC
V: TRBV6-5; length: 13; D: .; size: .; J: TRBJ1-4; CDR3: CASSSTANEKLFF; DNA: TGTGCCAGCAGTTCCACAGCTAATGAAAAACTGTTTTTT
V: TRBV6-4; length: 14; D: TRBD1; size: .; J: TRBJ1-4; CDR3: CASSLTGGNEKLFF; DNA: TGTGCCAGCAGCCTGACAGGGGGTAATGAAAAACTGTTTTTT
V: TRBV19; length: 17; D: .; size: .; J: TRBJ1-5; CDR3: CASSIGFFGPLNQPQHF; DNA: TGTGCCAGTAGTATAGGATTCTTCGGGCCCTTAAATCAGCCCCAGCATTTT
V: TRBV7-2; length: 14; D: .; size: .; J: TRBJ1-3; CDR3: CASSRGIWGNTIYF; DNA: TGTGCCAGCAGCCGCGGAATCTGGGGAAACACCATATATTTT
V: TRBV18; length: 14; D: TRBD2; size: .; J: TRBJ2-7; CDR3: CASSPQAGGDEQYF; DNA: TGTGCCAGCTCACCACAGGCGGGAGGGGACGAGCAGTACTTC
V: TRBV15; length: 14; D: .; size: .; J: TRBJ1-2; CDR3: CATSRDSTGSGYTF; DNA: TGTGCCACCAGCAGAGATAGTACAGGGAGCGGCTACACCTTC
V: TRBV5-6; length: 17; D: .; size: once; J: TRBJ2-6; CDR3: CASSLYASVSGANVLTF; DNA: TGTGCCAGCAGCTTGTATGCATCCGTCTCTGGGGCCAACGTCCTGACTTTC
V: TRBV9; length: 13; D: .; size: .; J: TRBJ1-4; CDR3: CASTDGSNEKLFF; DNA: TGTGCCAGCACCGACGGTTCTAATGAAAAACTGTTTTTT
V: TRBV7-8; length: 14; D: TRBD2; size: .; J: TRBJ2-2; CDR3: CASSLGEGPGELFF; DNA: TGTGCCAGCAGCTTAGGGGAGGGCCCCGGGGAGCTGTTTTTT
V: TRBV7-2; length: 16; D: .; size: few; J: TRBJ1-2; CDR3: CASSLGHPPTPYGYTF; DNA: TGTGCCAGCAGCTTAGGACACCCCCCTACTCCCTATGGCTACACCTTC
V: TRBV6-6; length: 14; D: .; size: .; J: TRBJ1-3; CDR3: CASIKGVVRNTIYF; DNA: TGTGCCAGCATCAAAGGAGTAGTGAGAAACACCATATATTTT
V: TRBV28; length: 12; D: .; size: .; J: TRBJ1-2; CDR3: CASSFGIYGYTF; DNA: TGTGCCAGCAGTTTCGGAATCTATGGCTACACCTTC
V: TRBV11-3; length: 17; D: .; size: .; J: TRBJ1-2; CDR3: CASSLGAYGPPMRGYTF; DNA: TGTGCCAGCAGCTTGGGAGCGTACGGCCCTCCGATGCGGGGCTACACCTTC
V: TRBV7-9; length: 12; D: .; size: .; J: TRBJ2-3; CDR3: CASFNQGDTQYF; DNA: TGTGCCAGCTTCAACCAGGGGGATACGCAGTATTTT
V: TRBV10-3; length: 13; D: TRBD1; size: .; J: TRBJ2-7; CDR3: CATSRDRGYEQYF; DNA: TGTGCCACCAGCCGGGACAGGGGGTACGAGCAGTACTTC
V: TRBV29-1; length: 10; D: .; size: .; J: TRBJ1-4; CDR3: CSVDNEKLFF; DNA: TGCAGCGTCGATAATGAAAAACTGTTTTTT
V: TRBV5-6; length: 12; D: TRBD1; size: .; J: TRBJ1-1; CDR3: CASSEDRTEAFF; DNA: TGTGCCAGCAGCGAGGACAGGACTGAAGCTTTCTTT
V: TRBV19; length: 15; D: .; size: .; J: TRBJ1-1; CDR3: CASGPTGIMNTEAFF; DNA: TGTGCCAGTGGGCCCACAGGGATCATGAACACTGAAGCTTTCTTT
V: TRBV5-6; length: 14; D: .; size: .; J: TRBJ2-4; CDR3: CASSLGSQGNIQYF; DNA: TGTGCCAGCAGCTTGGGGTCCCAGGGAAACATTCAGTACTTC
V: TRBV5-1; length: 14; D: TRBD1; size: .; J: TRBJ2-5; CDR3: CASSRDSFTETQYF; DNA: TGCGCCAGCAGCCGGGACAGCTTCACGGAGACCCAGTACTTC
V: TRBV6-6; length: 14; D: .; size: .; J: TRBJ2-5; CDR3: CASSYSGSQETQYF; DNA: TGTGCCAGCAGTTACTCAGGCAGCCAAGAGACCCAGTACTTC
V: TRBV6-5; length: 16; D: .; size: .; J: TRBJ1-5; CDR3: CASSYSSGYGNQPQHF; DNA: TGTGCCAGCAGTTACTCGTCAGGGTACGGCAATCAGCCCCAGCATTTT
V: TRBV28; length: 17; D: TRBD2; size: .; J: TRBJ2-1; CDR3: CASSRGLAGGPAFEQFF; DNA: TGTGCCAGCAGTCGCGGACTAGCGGGGGGGCCTGCTTTTGAGCAGTTCTTC
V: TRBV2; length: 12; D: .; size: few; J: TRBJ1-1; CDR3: CASRTLIAEAFF; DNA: TGTGCCAGCAGAACACTTATAGCTGAAGCTTTCTTT
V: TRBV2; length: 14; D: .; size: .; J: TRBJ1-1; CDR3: CASSEGRGRTEAFF; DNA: TGTGCCAGCAGTGAGGGCAGGGGACGCACTGAAGCTTTCTTT
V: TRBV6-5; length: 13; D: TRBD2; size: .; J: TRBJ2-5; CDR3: CASSSAGEETQYF; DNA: TGTGCCAGCAGTTCTGCGGGAGAGGAGACCCAGTACTTC